Below are 5 T cell receptor beta chains sequenced from a single sample in a study of shared clonotypes between healthy human individuals. Measured with immunoSEQ multiplex PCR; TCRdb has only the in-frame clones, and not every one. The table shows about 2.2 million clones, with approximately 92% occurring only once. Naive CD8 cells, CD45RO-negative and positively selected for CCR7, excluded terminally differentiated effector memory CD45RA+ cells. Specimen: naive CD8+ T cells from PBMCs. Receptors were obtained from a man aged 18 to 29 in good health. Some clones in this sample may be carry-over from other donors' samples.

This clone was seen once. V gene TRBV21-1 combines with J gene TRBJ1-2. TRBV21-1 is deemed a pseudogene. This CDR3 comprises 14 residues. The CDR3 loop reads CASSKGPVRYGYTF. The CDR3 DNA follows: TGTGCCAGCAGCAAAGGACCGGTTCGCTATGGCTACACCTTC.

The V and J genes are TRBV7-2 and TRBJ2-3, with 9 bases identical to TRBD2. The CDR3 is 15 amino acids. Trimming cost V 0 bases and J 4 bases; bases outside gene matches: 2. The V gene's germline CDR1 is SGHTA and CDR2 FQGNSA. CDR3 residues: CASSLAGLAPDTQYF. As DNA, the CDR3 is TGTGCCAGCAGCTTAGCGGGACTAGCCCCAGATACGCAGTATTTT.

About this clone itself: This same CDR3 is encoded by further DNA sequences in the sample. The chain carries TRBV27 and TRBJ1-5, with TRBD1 as a possible D gene (5 bases). The CDR3 runs 14 residues. V was trimmed by 3 bases and J by 5 bases, leaving 11 bases between them. Germline values: CDR1 MNHEY, CDR2 SMNVEV (reference sequence). The CDR3 DNA sequence: TGTGCCAGCAGTTTTTTGGGGGGGGATCAGCCCCAGCATTTT. It codes for CASSFLGGDQPQHF.

V gene TRBV7-9 combines with J gene TRBJ1-2; tentatively, D is TRBD1 (6 bases). The germline CDR1 and CDR2 sequences are SEHNR and FQNEAQ (reference sequence). Trimming took off 2 bases at V and 4 bases at J, with 23 bases between the two ends. The CDR3 extends over 18 amino acids. CDR3 bases: TGTGCCAGCAGCTTAACGGGGGGGCCCTCACACCCTTTCTATGGCTACACCTTC. Protein sequence: CASSLTGGPSHPFYGYTF.

The chain has TRBV19 and TRBJ2-1, with TRBD2 matching over 8 bases. This CDR3 contains 18 residues. Trimming cost V 8 bases and J 6 bases; bases outside gene matches: 21. Germline V gene lookup returns CDR1 LNHDA and CDR2 SQIVND (reference sequence). The CDR3 sequence: CASRYGALGREVGNEQFF. The CDR3 DNA reads as TGTGCCAGTCGCTATGGTGCGTTGGGGCGGGAGGTTGGCAATGAGCAGTTCTTC.